This note documents a single TCR beta chain sequence. Germline V gives CDR1 LNHDA, CDR2 SQIVND (reference sequence). The CDR3 contains 14 residues. Trimming took 3 bases from V and 2 from J; bases not matched to a gene: 1. Vbeta (60) and Jbeta (13) primers were used in the PCR. TCRdb's table, derived via immunoSEQ multiplex PCR, lists solely in-frame clones and lacks some. The sample lists some 110,000 clones; 83% were seen once. The data stem from a study of cytomegalovirus exposure and HLA in healthy donors. Study details: The study's early data release held tens of millions of unique TCRs from HLA-typed donors.

These donors, healthy bone marrow donors, were studied. J is TRBJ1-5 and V is TRBV19; 7 bases are a match to TRBD1. The sequence was collected from a man between 18 and 35 years old in good health and CMV-seronegative. The sequenced sample consisted of PBMCs. The CDR3 region is CASSIQGGNQPQHF. For the CDR3, the DNA is TGTGCCAGTAGTATTCAGGGGGGCAATCAGCCCCAGCATTTT.